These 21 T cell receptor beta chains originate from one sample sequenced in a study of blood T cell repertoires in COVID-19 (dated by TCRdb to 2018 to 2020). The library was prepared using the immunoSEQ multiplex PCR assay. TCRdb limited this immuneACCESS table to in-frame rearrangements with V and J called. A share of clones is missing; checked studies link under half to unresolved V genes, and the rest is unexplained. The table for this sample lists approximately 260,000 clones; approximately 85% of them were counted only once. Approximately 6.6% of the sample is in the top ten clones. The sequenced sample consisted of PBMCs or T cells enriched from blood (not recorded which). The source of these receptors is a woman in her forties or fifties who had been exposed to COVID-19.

The CDR3 here is CASRASGGDYNEQFF. CDR3 in DNA: TGTGCCAGCAGGGCTAGCGGGGGTGATTACAATGAGCAGTTCTTC. The genes are TRBV6-5 and TRBJ2-1; 10 bases are a match to TRBD2. J was trimmed by 4 bases and V by 6 bases; bases with no gene match: 6. From germline, CDR1 is MNHEY and CDR2 SVGAGI. The CDR3 is 15 amino acids.

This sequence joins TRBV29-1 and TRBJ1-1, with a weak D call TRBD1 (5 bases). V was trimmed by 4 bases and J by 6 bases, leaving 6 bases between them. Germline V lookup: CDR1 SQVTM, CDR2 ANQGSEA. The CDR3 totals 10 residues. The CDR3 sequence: CSVVRAEAFF. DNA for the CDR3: TGCAGCGTTGTCAGGGCTGAAGCTTTCTTT.

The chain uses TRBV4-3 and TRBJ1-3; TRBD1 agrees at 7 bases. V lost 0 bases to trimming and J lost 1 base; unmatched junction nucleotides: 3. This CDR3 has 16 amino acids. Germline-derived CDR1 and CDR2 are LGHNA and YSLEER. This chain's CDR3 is CASSQEQGQSGNTIYF. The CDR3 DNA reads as TGCGCCAGCAGCCAAGAACAGGGGCAGTCTGGAAACACCATATATTTT.

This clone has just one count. The CDR3 region is CASSDRESTDTQYF. CDR3 nucleotides: TGTGCCAGCTCAGACAGGGAAAGCACAGATACGCAGTATTTT. The genes are TRBV18 and TRBJ2-3; 7 bases match TRBD1. J gave up 0 bases and V 5 bases, and 2 bases lay outside the gene matches. The CDR3 is 14 residues long. CDR1 and CDR2 (germline): KGHSH, LQKENI.

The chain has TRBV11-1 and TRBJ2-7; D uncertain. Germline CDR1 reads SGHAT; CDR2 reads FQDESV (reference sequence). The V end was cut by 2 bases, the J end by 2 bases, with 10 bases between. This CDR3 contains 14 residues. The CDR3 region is CASSLRGSPYEQYF. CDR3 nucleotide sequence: TGTGCCAGCAGCTTACGAGGCAGCCCCTACGAGCAGTACTTC.

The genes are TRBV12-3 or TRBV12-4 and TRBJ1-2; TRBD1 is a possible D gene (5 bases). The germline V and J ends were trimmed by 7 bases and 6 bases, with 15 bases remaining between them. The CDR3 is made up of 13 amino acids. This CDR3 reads CASKKGISHGYTF. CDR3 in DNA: TGTGCCAGCAAGAAGGGGATTAGTCATGGCTACACCTTC.

The CDR3 bases are TGTGCCAGCAGCTTGAAAGCGGGGGTCAATCACAATGAGCAGTTCTTC. Amino acids: CASSLKAGVNHNEQFF. The V gene is TRBV5-6, the J gene TRBJ2-1; TRBD2 agrees at 8 bases. There are 16 residues in the CDR3. Trimming took 1 base from V and 5 from J; bases not matched to a gene: 8. CDR1 is SGHDT and CDR2 is YYEEEE in the germline V gene. The full variable domain, with the rest looked up from reference TRBV5-6 and TRBJ2-1, is DAGVTQSPTHLIKTRGQQVTLRCSPKSGHDTVSWYQQALGQGPQFIFQYYEEEERQRGNFPDRFSGHQFPNYSSELNVNALLLGDSALYLCASSLKAGVNHNEQFFGPGTRLTVL.

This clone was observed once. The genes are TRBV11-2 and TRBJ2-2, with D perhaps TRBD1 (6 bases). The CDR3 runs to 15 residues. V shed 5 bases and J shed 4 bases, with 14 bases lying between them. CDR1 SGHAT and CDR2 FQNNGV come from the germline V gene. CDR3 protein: CASSQGFRGTGELFF. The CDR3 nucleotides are TGTGCCAGCAGCCAGGGGTTTCGGGGCACCGGGGAGCTGTTTTTT.

CDR3 sequence: CASSQELRGVLGATF. CDR3 nucleotides: TGTGCCAGCAGCCAAGAATTACGGGGTGTTCTGGGAGCCACCTTC. This chain uses TRBV14 with TRBJ1-2; D ambiguous. This CDR3 spans 15 amino acids. From germline, CDR1 is SGHDN and CDR2 FVKESK. V was pared by 0 bases and J by 13 bases, with 21 bases between.

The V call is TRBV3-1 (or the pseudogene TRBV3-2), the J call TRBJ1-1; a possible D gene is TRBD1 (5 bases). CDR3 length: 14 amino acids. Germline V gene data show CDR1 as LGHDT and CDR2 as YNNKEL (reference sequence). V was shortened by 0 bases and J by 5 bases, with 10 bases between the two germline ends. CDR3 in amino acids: CASSQDAGLTEAFF. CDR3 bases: TGTGCCAGCAGCCAAGACGCGGGACTTACTGAAGCTTTCTTT.

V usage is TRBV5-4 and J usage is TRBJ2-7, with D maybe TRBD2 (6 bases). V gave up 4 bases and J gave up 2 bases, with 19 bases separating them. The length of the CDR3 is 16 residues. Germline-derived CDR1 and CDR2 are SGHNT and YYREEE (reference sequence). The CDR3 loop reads CASSPGGNSRPYEQYF. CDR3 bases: TGTGCCAGCAGCCCTGGGGGGAATTCTAGACCCTACGAGCAGTACTTC.

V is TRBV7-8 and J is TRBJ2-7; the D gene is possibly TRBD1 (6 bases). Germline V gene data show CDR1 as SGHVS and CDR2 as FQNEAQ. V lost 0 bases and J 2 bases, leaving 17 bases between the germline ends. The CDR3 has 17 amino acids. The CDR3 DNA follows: TGTGCCAGCAGCTTAGCGCTTTACAGGGTTTTTCCCTACGAGCAGTACTTC. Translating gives CASSLALYRVFPYEQYF.

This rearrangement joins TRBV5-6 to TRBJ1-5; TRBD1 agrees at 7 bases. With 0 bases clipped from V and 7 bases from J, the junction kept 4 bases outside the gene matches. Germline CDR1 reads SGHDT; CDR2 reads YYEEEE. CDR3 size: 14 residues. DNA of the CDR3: TGTGCCAGCAGCTTGGCAGGGGGGAAGCAGCCCCAGCATTTT. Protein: CASSLAGGKQPQHF. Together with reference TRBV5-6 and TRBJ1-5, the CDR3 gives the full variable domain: DAGVTQSPTHLIKTRGQQVTLRCSPKSGHDTVSWYQQALGQGPQFIFQYYEEEERQRGNFPDRFSGHQFPNYSSELNVNALLLGDSALYLCASSLAGGKQPQHFGDGTRLSIL.

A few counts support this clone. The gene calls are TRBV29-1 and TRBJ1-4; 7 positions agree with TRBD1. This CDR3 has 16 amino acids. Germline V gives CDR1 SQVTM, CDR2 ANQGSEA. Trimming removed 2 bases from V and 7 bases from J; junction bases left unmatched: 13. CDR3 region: CSVETLYRGEGEKLFF. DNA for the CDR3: TGCAGCGTTGAAACCCTTTACAGGGGTGAGGGTGAAAAACTGTTTTTT.

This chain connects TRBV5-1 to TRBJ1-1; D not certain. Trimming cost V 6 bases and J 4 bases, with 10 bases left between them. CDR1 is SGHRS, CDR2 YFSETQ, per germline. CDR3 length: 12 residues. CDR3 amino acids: CASTPGGTEAFF. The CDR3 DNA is TGCGCCAGCACCCCCGGTGGCACTGAAGCTTTCTTT.

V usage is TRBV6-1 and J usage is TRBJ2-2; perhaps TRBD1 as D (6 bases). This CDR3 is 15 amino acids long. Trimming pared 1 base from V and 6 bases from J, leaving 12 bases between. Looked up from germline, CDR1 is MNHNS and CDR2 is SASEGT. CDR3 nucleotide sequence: TGTGCCAGCAGTGAAGGCTGGGGGCAATCCGGGGAGCTGTTTTTT. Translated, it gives CASSEGWGQSGELFF.

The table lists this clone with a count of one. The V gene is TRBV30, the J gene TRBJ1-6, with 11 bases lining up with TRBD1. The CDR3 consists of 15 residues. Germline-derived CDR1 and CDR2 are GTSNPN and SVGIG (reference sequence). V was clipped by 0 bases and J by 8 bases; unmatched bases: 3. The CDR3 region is CAWSVRTGGHSPLHF. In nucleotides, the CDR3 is TGTGCCTGGAGTGTCCGGACAGGGGGCCATTCACCCCTCCACTTT. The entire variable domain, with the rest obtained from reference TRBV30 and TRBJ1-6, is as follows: SQTIHQWPATLVQPVGSPLSLECTVEGTSNPNLYWYRQAAGRGLQLLFYSVGIGQISSEVPQNLSASRPQDRQFILSSKKLLLSDSGFYLCAWSVRTGGHSPLHFGNGTRLTVT.

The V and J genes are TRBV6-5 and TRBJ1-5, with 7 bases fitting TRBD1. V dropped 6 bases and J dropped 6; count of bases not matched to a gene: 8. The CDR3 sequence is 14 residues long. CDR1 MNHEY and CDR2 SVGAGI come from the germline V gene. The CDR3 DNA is TGTGCCAGCAGGACAGGGTGGGGGTTTCAGCCCCAGCATTTT. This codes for CASRTGWGFQPQHF.

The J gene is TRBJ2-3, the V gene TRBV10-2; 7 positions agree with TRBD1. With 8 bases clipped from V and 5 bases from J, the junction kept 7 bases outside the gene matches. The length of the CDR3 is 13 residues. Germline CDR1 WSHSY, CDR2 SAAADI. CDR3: CASSGQVKDTQYF. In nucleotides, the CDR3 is TGCGCCAGCTCCGGACAGGTTAAAGATACGCAGTATTTT.

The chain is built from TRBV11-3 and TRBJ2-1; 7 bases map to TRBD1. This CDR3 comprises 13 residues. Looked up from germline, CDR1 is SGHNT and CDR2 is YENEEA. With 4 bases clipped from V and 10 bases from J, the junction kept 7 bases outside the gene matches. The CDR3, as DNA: TGTGCCAGCAGCTCAGGACAGGCCGGAGAGCAGTTCTTC. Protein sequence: CASSSGQAGEQFF.

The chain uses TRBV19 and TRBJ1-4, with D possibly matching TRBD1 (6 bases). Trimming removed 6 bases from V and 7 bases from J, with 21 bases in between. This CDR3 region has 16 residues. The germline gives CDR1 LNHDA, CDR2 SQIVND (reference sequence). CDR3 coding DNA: TGTGCCAGTAGAAGGACACAGGGTAAGGTTGGTGAAAAACTGTTTTTT. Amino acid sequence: CASRRTQGKVGEKLFF.